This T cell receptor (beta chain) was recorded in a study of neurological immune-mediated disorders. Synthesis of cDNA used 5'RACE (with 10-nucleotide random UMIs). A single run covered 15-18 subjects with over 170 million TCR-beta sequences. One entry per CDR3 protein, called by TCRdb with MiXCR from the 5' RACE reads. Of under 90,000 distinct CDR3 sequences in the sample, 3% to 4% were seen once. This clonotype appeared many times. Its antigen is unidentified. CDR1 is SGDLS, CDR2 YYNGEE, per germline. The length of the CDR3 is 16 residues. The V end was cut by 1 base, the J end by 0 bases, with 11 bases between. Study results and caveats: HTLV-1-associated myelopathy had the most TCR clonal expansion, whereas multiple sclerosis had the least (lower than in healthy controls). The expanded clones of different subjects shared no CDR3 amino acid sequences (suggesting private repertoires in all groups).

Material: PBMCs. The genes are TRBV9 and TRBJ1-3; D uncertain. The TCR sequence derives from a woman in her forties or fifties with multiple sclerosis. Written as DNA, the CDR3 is TGTGCCAGCAGCGTAAGTGGTACCTTCTCTGGAAACACCATATATTTT. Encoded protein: CASSVSGTFSGNTIYF.